This T cell receptor beta chain stems from a study of beta chain features in type 1 diabetes (dated by TCRdb to 2016 to 2019). Context from the whole study: Patients and healthy donors did not differ in mean age, gender distribution, total cell number or subset yield. Whereas all 30 or so donors provided naive and central memory subsets, regulatory and stem cell-like memory subsets were isolated from just 8 patients and about eight healthy donors. A total of approximately 100,000,000 sorted cells were examined across all samples, and the number of cells per subset was strongly correlated with RNA yield. The study compared TCRB repertoires of sorted circulating CD4+ T cell subsets between recently diagnosed type 1 diabetes patients and matched healthy donors. On the study overall, not on this receptor specifically: Naive, central memory and regulatory TCRB repertoires appeared to be more similar among patients than among healthy donors. At VDJ recombination sites, patients with type 1 diabetes made fewer insertions and deleted more nucleotides, a pattern implying thymic rearrangement abnormalities. PCR may preferentially amplify shorter templates, but because patient and control samples were amplified and corrected together, any resulting skew would affect both groups equally. Only small numbers of individuals were included in the HLA sub-analyses, which left unresolved whether HLA type had any influence on TCRB rearrangement. Because cDNA was sequenced instead of genomic DNA, highly expressing activated cells could be over-represented, though the groups showed no difference in activation or CD3 levels. A moderate but significant shortening of TCRB CDR3 length was observed in type 1 diabetes patients in all four CD4+ subsets.

Each donor gave one peripheral blood draw, averaging roughly 120 mL, which was collected into heparinised tubes. A BD FACSAria II was used to sort naive, central memory, regulatory and stem cell-like memory CD4+ T cells with a panel that included CD45RO, CCR7, CD25, CD127, CD95 and CD27. Every sorted population had a purity above 95%. Right away, PBMCs were isolated by Lymphoprep density gradient centrifugation and were stained directly, with no culture step. To minimize batch effects, samples were stained and sorted in pairs, one healthy donor with one patient per experiment. The entire amount of isolated RNA was reverse transcribed using the High Capacity cDNA Reverse Transcription Kit, so the sequenced TCRB transcripts were expressed ones. Naive, central memory and regulatory T cell samples underwent deep immunoSEQ sequencing, averaging approximately 3.3 million total reads per sample. Sorted cells were lysed in RLT buffer, and RNA was extracted using DNase-treated RNeasy Micro or Mini kits according to cell number. Each cell subset was processed separately to prevent cross-contamination, with patient and healthy donor samples processed together. The immunoSEQ multiplex PCR was used to amplify TCRB sequences from cDNA, yielding 87-bp fragments that span the CDR3 region. The amplicons were sequenced using the Illumina HiSeq platform. In the paper's pipeline: PCR bias was corrected computationally using synthetic template baselines, and reads within Hamming distance 2 were collapsed, with unmergeable singletons discarded. Reads were aligned to IMGT to assign V, D and J genes, CDR3 length, and insertions or deletions at six rearrangement sites. Within each subset, clonotype counts were normalized to sorted cell number, and only after that were true diversity and Gini coefficients computed with the tcR R package. Repertoire sharing was quantified using the overlap coefficient calculated on TCRB nucleotide sequences. Out-of-frame TCRB sequences from naive cells were analyzed as a proxy for the pre-selection repertoire. The table comes from immuneACCESS by way of TCRdb, which keeps in-frame sequences with V and J called. Part of the clones is missing from these tables; in studies checked, under half for an unresolved V gene and the rest for unknown reasons. Clone size and the V and J calls come from that table; the DNA yielded D and trimming. Across this sample there are 600,000 or so clones, with 12% seen only once. About 0.11% of the sample comes from the top ten.

There are a few counts of this clone. Its antigen target is currently unknown. No base quality values were provided; no much bigger clone lies one nucleotide off. This clonotype was sampled from a man aged 25-45 years with type 1 diabetes. Specimen: naive CD4+ T cells from blood. Per the publication, the cell subset or site label means: true naive CD4+ T cells.

The DNA sequence is TGCGCCAGCAGCCACCTGACTAGCGGGGGACCTAGCACAGATACGCAGTATTTT. Translated, this gives CASSHLTSGGPSTDTQYF. The chain links TRBV4-3 with TRBJ2-3; 12 bases in between match TRBD2. Looking up the germline V gene yields CDR1 LGHNA and CDR2 YSLEER. The CDR3, cysteine through phenylalanine, is 18 amino acids long. The retained sequence is limited to the CDR3, 54 bases, with the frame set at the first base. Trimming removed 3 bases from V and 0 bases from J; the gene matches leave 7 bases unexplained.